A single sample gave rise to the 17 T cell receptor beta chains below, sequenced in a study of T cell responses to AZD1222 COVID-19 vaccine. Repertoires were generated with immunoSEQ multiplex PCR, while TCRdb's copy carries only in-frame clones and drops some. The sample has about 140,000 clones, 85% to 95% seen once; the top ten hold 6.5% to 8%. The specimen was peripheral blood, collected 28 days after the second AZD1222 dose. The receptor source for this set is an adult who received the AZD1222 COVID-19 vaccine.

V usage is TRBV5-1 and J usage is TRBJ1-1, with a possible D match to TRBD1 (6 bases). CDR3 length: 14 amino acids. V was cut by 0 bases and J by 5 bases, with 11 bases left in between. Germline lookup yields CDR1 SGHRS and CDR2 YFSETQ. CDR3 bases: TGCGCCAGCAGCTTGGCCTTGAGGGGGACTGAAGCTTTCTTT. Translation: CASSLALRGTEAFF.

Concerning this clone itself: The junction departs from the called germline gene at one end, perhaps through a read error. The chain joins TRBV10-3 to TRBJ1-5; D possibly corresponds to TRBD1 (5 bases). Looked up from germline, CDR1 is ENHRY and CDR2 is SYGVKD. The CDR3 contains 13 residues. For the CDR3, the DNA is TGTGCAATCAAGGGGAGTAGCAATCAGCCCCAGCATTTT. This encodes CAIKGSSNQPQHF.

The V call is TRBV10-3, the J call TRBJ1-1; D not resolved. Germline V gene data show CDR1 as ENHRY and CDR2 as SYGVKD. Trimming cost V 3 bases and J 2 bases, with 13 bases left between them. The CDR3 consists of 15 residues. The CDR3 spells CAISEPGERNTEAFF. The CDR3 DNA reads TGTGCCATCAGTGAACCCGGGGAGAGAAACACTGAAGCTTTCTTT.

This chain links TRBV6-2 or TRBV6-3 with TRBJ2-1, with D possibly TRBD1 on 6 matching bases. Germline V gene data show CDR1 as MNHEY and CDR2 as SVGEGT. V was shortened by 6 bases and J by 12 bases, with 9 bases between the two germline ends. The CDR3 is 10 amino acids. CDR3 sequence reads: CASSDRSQFF. CDR3 coding DNA: TGTGCCAGCAGCGACAGGTCGCAGTTCTTC.

The J gene is TRBJ1-4, the V gene TRBV3-1 (or the pseudogene TRBV3-2), with D hard to call. The V end lost 1 base, the J end lost 8 bases, and 17 bases lay between the germline ends. From germline, CDR1 is LGHDT and CDR2 YNNKEL (reference sequence). This CDR3 is built from 16 residues. The CDR3 protein is CASSQGPALGWEKLFF. The DNA for the CDR3 is TGTGCCAGCAGCCAAGGTCCTGCCCTGGGGTGGGAAAAACTGTTTTTT.

The rearrangement joins TRBV11-3 to TRBJ2-1, with D perhaps matching TRBD1 (5 bases). The CDR3 is 13 residues long. CDR1 and CDR2 (germline): SGHNT, YENEEA. Deletions cut 2 bases from V and 5 bases from J, with 7 bases between. CDR3 residues: CASSLSRDNEQFF. In nucleotides, the CDR3 is TGTGCCAGCAGCTTAAGCAGGGACAATGAGCAGTTCTTC.

This chain uses TRBV18 with TRBJ2-1; 9 nucleotides align to TRBD1. Germline CDR1 reads KGHSH; CDR2 reads LQKENI. The CDR3 is 17 residues long. The J segment lost 5 bases and the V segment lost 5 bases, leaving 13 bases of the junction unmatched. This CDR3 is CASSSAGTGRSDNEQFF. The CDR3 coding sequence is TGTGCCAGCTCATCTGCTGGGACAGGGAGGTCAGACAATGAGCAGTTCTTC.

The V gene is TRBV4-1, the J gene TRBJ1-2; maybe TRBD1 (5 bases). V was cut by 0 bases and J by 3 bases, with 17 bases left in between. The CDR3 sequence is 17 residues long. Looked up from germline, CDR1 is MGHRA and CDR2 is YSYEKL. The CDR3 loop is CASSQEALGRGDYGYTF. The CDR3 coding sequence is TGCGCCAGCAGCCAAGAGGCGCTAGGAAGAGGGGACTATGGCTACACCTTC.

V usage is TRBV9 and J usage is TRBJ2-2; a weak D match, TRBD2 (5 bases). V shed 0 bases and J shed 9 bases, with 12 bases lying between them. CDR3 length equals 14 residues. The V gene's germline CDR1 is SGDLS and CDR2 YYNGEE. CDR3 sequence reads: CASSVAGNPRELFF. CDR3 DNA: TGTGCCAGCAGCGTAGCGGGAAACCCTAGGGAGCTGTTTTTT.

As for this clone: Other DNA sequences of this sample code for an identical CDR3. This chain links TRBV19 with TRBJ2-2; D tentatively fits TRBD1 or TRBD2 (6 bases each). The V end was cut by 6 bases, the J end by 0 bases, with 17 bases between. CDR3 length: 17 amino acids. Per germline, CDR1 LNHDA and CDR2 SQIVND (reference sequence). CDR3 residues: CASRNNRGRTNTGELFF. CDR3 DNA: TGTGCCAGTAGAAACAACCGGGGGCGAACGAACACCGGGGAGCTGTTTTTT.

Here the CDR3 reads CASSSHTDTQYF. CDR3 sequence (DNA): TGCGCCAGCAGCTCCCACACAGATACGCAGTATTTT. The chain couples TRBV5-1 to TRBJ2-3, with D uncertain. CDR1 and CDR2 (germline): SGHRS, YFSETQ. This CDR3 is built from 12 residues. V lost 3 bases and J lost 2, with 4 bases in between.

The J gene is TRBJ1-1, the V gene TRBV29-1; D ambiguous. The CDR3 extends over 13 amino acids. V gave up 7 bases and J gave up 0 bases, with 12 bases separating them. Germline V CDR1 and CDR2: SQVTM, ANQGSEA. The CDR3 protein is CSADLGLNTEAFF. The CDR3, as DNA: TGCAGCGCCGACTTGGGCCTGAACACTGAAGCTTTCTTT.

The rearrangement links TRBV4-3 to TRBJ1-5; D gene unclear. This CDR3 has 13 amino acids. The V gene's germline CDR1 is LGHNA and CDR2 YSLEER. The ends were cut back, 0 bases at V and 4 bases at J, with 4 bases in the middle. The CDR3 coding sequence is TGCGCCAGCAGCCAAGAAGTGAATCAGCCCCAGCATTTT. Its protein is CASSQEVNQPQHF.

This clone has a single count. The chain joins TRBV6-5 to TRBJ2-6, with D unresolved. The V end lost 2 bases, the J end lost 0 bases, and 5 bases lay between the germline ends. The CDR3 is 15 residues long. Germline lookup yields CDR1 MNHEY and CDR2 SVGAGI. This CDR3 is CASSYRSSGANVLTF. The CDR3 DNA reads TGTGCCAGCAGTTACCGGAGCTCTGGGGCCAACGTCCTGACTTTC.

The chain combines TRBV28 with TRBJ2-1; D not certain. Germline CDR1 reads MDHEN; CDR2 reads SYDVKM. V lost 3 bases, J lost 5 bases, and 11 bases lay in between. CDR3 length: 14 amino acids. CDR3 in amino acids: CASSFRRTDNEQFF. Here the CDR3 DNA reads TGTGCCAGCAGTTTCCGTCGTACCGACAATGAGCAGTTCTTC.

The chain's CDR3 is CASSPDYRAQFF. DNA of the CDR3: TGTGCCAGCAGTCCCGACTACAGGGCTCAGTTCTTC. The chain recombines TRBV25-1 with TRBJ2-1, with a possible D match to TRBD1 (6 bases). This CDR3 comprises 12 residues. Deletions cut 5 bases from V and 13 bases from J, with 15 bases between. Germline assignment: CDR1 MGHDK and CDR2 SYGVNS.

This clone was detected only once. The J gene is TRBJ2-1, the V gene TRBV24-1; D is unresolved. Germline assignment: CDR1 KGHDR and CDR2 SFDVKD. There are 16 residues in the CDR3. Between the trimmed V and J ends, which lost 0 bases and 4 bases, there was a span of 12 bases. The CDR3 loop reads CATSDLQSSLYNEQFF. CDR3 bases: TGTGCCACCAGTGATTTGCAGAGCAGCCTATACAATGAGCAGTTCTTC.